A selection of T cell receptor beta chains follows, all from one sample in a study of shared clonotypes between healthy human individuals. The protocol was immunoSEQ multiplex PCR, while the TCRdb copy is restricted to in-frame clones and leaves out a portion. The data show 2.5 million or so clones, more than 90% seen once. The sequencing input was naive CD4+ T cells sorted from blood. Receptors were obtained from a man aged 18 to 35 in good health. The CDR3 runs from the conserved cysteine through the conserved F or W. The order of the fields is V gene, J gene, D gene, clone size, CDR3 protein, CDR3 DNA. A D gene is named only where the DNA matches it firmly. Clone size appears in some rows only: once, few, many, or a class for an expanded clone.

V: TRBV6-4; J: TRBJ2-2; D: -; size: -; CDR3: CASRDQGAGELFF; DNA: TGTGCCAGCAGGGACCAGGGCGCCGGGGAGCTGTTTTTT
V: TRBV6-5; J: TRBJ1-2; D: -; size: -; CDR3: CASSYSKAGVGGYTF; DNA: TGTGCCAGCAGTTACTCGAAGGCAGGGGTTGGAGGCTACACCTTC
V: TRBV10-3; J: TRBJ2-1; D: TRBD2; size: -; CDR3: CAISKTSGGGYNEQFF; DNA: TGTGCCATCAGTAAGACTAGCGGGGGGGGATACAATGAGCAGTTCTTC
V: TRBV5-4; J: TRBJ2-7; D: -; size: few; CDR3: CASSLQGGYEQYF; DNA: TGTGCCAGCAGCTTGCAGGGGGGCTACGAGCAGTACTTC
V: TRBV2; J: TRBJ2-7; D: TRBD2; size: -; CDR3: CASRASGSEQYF; DNA: TGTGCCAGCAGGGCTAGCGGGAGCGAGCAGTACTTC
V: TRBV28; J: TRBJ2-3; D: -; size: -; CDR3: CASSLSTDTQYF; DNA: TGTGCCAGCAGTTTGAGCACAGATACGCAGTATTTT
V: TRBV18; J: TRBJ1-1; D: -; size: -; CDR3: CASSPKVNTEAFF; DNA: TGTGCCAGCTCTCCCAAAGTGAACACTGAAGCTTTCTTT
V: TRBV30; J: TRBJ2-6; D: -; size: once; CDR3: CAWSRGPGANVLTF; DNA: TGTGCCTGGAGTCGCGGTCCCGGGGCCAACGTCCTGACTTTC
V: TRBV7-9; J: TRBJ2-5; D: -; size: -; CDR3: CASEGSETQYF; DNA: TGTGCCAGCGAGGGGTCGGAGACCCAGTACTTC
V: TRBV6-6; J: TRBJ1-1; D: -; size: few; CDR3: CASSYLGTEAFF; DNA: TGTGCCAGCAGTTACTTGGGCACTGAAGCTTTCTTT
V: TRBV29-1; J: TRBJ2-3; D: TRBD1; size: -; CDR3: CSAGQGGTDTQYF; DNA: TGCAGCGCGGGACAGGGTGGCACAGATACGCAGTATTTT
V: TRBV5-1; J: TRBJ2-7; D: -; size: -; CDR3: CASSLSTHTYEQYF; DNA: TGCGCCAGCAGCTTGTCAACCCACACCTACGAGCAGTACTTC
V: TRBV5-4; J: TRBJ1-4; D: TRBD1; size: -; CDR3: CASSFLGQYATNEKLFF; DNA: TGTGCCAGCAGCTTTCTGGGACAGTATGCAACTAATGAAAAACTGTTTTTT
V: TRBV19; J: TRBJ2-7; D: -; size: few; CDR3: CASSIAAGEQYF; DNA: TGTGCCAGTAGTATAGCTGCTGGGGAGCAGTACTTC
V: TRBV6-5; J: TRBJ2-7; D: -; size: -; CDR3: CASSYVRNAPYEQYF; DNA: TGTGCCAGCAGTTACGTGCGTAACGCCCCCTACGAGCAGTACTTC
V: TRBV7-2; J: TRBJ2-5; D: -; size: few; CDR3: CASSVSSGAGGETQYF; DNA: TGTGCCAGCAGCGTTTCCAGCGGAGCTGGGGGGGAGACCCAGTACTTC
V: TRBV10-1; J: TRBJ2-7; D: TRBD2; size: once; CDR3: CASASGTSGIGWVEQYF; DNA: TGCGCCAGTGCTAGCGGGACTAGCGGGATCGGATGGGTCGAGCAGTACTTC
V: TRBV29-1; J: TRBJ1-2; D: -; size: -; CDR3: CSVDDRQGDYGYTF; DNA: TGCAGCGTTGATGATCGGCAGGGAGATTATGGCTACACCTTC
V: TRBV11-2; J: TRBJ2-4; D: -; size: -; CDR3: CASSSGSLNIQYF; DNA: TGTGCCAGCAGCTCAGGTTCCTTAAACATTCAGTACTTC
V: TRBV5-1; J: TRBJ1-2; D: TRBD1; size: -; CDR3: CASSLEGQGFGYTF; DNA: TGCGCCAGCAGCTTGGAGGGACAGGGGTTTGGCTACACCTTC
V: TRBV6-5; J: TRBJ2-7; D: -; size: -; CDR3: CASSQPGNLYEQYF; DNA: TGTGCCAGCAGCCAGCCAGGGAACCTGTACGAGCAGTACTTC
V: TRBV6-5; J: TRBJ1-3; D: -; size: once; CDR3: CASSRSSGNTIYF; DNA: TGTGCCAGCAGTCGAAGCTCTGGAAACACCATATATTTT